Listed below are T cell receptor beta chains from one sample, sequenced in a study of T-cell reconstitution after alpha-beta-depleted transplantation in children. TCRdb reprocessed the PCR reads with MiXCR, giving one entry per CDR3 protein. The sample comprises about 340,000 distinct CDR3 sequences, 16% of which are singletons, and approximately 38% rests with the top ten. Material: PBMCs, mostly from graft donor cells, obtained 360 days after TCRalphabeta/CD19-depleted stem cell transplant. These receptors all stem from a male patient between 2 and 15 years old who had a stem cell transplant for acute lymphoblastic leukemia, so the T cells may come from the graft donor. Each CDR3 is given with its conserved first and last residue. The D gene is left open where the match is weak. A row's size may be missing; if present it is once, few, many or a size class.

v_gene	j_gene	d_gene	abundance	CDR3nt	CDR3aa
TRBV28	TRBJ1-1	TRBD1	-	TGTGCCAGCAGTTGGGACAGCCTAACTGAAGCTTTCTTT	CASSWDSLTEAFF
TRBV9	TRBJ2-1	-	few	TGTGCCAGCAGCGTATGTGAGGTGAGGGCTTATCTCAATGAGCAGTTCTTC	CASSVCEVRAYLNEQFF
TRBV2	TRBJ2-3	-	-	TGTGCCAGCACCTTGGGTACATTGGGGGCGCAGTATTTT	CASTLGTLGAQYF
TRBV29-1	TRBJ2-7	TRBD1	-	TGCAGCGTGGTTCTCCACTCCGACAGGGCTACCCGAGTACAGTACTTC	CSVVLHSDRATRVQYF
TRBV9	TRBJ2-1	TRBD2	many	TGTGCCAGCAGCGTTAGCGGGAGTGTGTCCTACAATGAGCAGTTCTTC	CASSVSGSVSYNEQFF
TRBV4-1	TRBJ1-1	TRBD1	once	TGCGCCAGCAGCCAGTGGATGGGACAGCCCCAAGTTGGGAGCGGGAACACTGAAGCTTTCTTT	CASSQWMGQPQVGSGNTEAFF
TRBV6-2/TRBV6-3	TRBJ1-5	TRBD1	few	TGTGCCAGCAGTAACGGACAGGGGGGAAGGAATCAGCCCCAGCATTTT	CASSNGQGGRNQPQHF
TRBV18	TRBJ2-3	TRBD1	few	TGTGCCAGCTCACCTACACCGCCGGGACAGGGAAGGACAGATACGCAGTATTTT	CASSPTPPGQGRTDTQYF
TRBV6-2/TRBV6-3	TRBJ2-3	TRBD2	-	TGTGCCAGCAGTTACACTAGCGGGAGGGCCGGGGGTACGCAGTATTTT	CASSYTSGRAGGTQYF
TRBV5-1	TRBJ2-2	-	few	TGCGCCAGCAGCTCGGTCCTCGGCGGGGAGCTGTTTTTT	CASSSVLGGELFF
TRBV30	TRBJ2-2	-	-	TGTGCCTGGTCCCCGGTGGGCGGGACGGTCGGGGAGCTGTTTTTT	CAWSPVGGTVGELFF
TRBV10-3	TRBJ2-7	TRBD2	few	TGTGCCATCGGAGCGGGAGGCAGCTACGAGCAGTACTTC	CAIGAGGSYEQYF
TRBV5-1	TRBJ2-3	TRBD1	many	TGCGCCAGCACCCAGGGGGCGGGCACAGATACGCAGTATTTT	CASTQGAGTDTQYF
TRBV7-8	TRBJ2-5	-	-	TGTGCCAGCACCCCTTGGGTTCCCCTTGAGGGTGGAGAGACCCAGTACTTC	CASTPWVPLEGGETQYF
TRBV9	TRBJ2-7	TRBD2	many	TGTGCCAGCAGCGTAGGGTCGGGGATGGGACTAGCGGGAGTAACGCAGTACTTC	CASSVGSGMGLAGVTQYF
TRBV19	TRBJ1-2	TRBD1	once	TGTGCCAGTAGTGAAGGGGGACAGTATGGCTACACCTTC	CASSEGGQYGYTF
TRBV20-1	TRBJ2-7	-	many	TGCAGTGCGCGTAGGAACTACGAGCAGTACTTC	CSARRNYEQYF
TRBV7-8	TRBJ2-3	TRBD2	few	TGTGCCAGCAGCCCAGGATTTAGCGGGAGGGTCACAGATACGCAGTATTTT	CASSPGFSGRVTDTQYF
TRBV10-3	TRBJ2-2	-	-	TGTGCCATACAATCGGACTTTTACACCGGGGAGCTGTTTTTT	CAIQSDFYTGELFF
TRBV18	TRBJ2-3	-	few	TGTGCCAGCTCACCGGTGGGTAACCGGGCAGATACGCAGTATTTT	CASSPVGNRADTQYF
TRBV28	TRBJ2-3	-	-	TGTGCCAGCAGTTTGGGTATCTTCACAGATACGCAGTATTTT	CASSLGIFTDTQYF
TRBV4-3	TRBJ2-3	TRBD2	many	TGCGCCAGCAGCCGCGGACTAGCGGGAGGGCCTGGAGATACGCAGTATTTT	CASSRGLAGGPGDTQYF
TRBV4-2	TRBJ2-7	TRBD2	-	TGTGCCAGCAGCCAAGTACTAGCGGGAAACTGGTTAGGCTCCTACGAGCAGTACTTC	CASSQVLAGNWLGSYEQYF
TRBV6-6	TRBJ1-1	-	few	TGTGCCAGCAGAGCTTCCGGGGGCACTGAAGCTTTCTTT	CASRASGGTEAFF
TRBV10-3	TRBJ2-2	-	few	TGTGCCATCCCATGTAGGGGTTCGGACACCGGGGAGCTGTTTTTT	CAIPCRGSDTGELFF
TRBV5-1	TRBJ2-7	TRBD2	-	TGCGCCAGCAGCCCGGACACTAGCGGGAGAAACTACGAGCAGTACTTC	CASSPDTSGRNYEQYF
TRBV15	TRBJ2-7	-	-	TGTGCCACCAGCAGACTGGTAGGGAGCTCCTACGAGCAGTACTTC	CATSRLVGSSYEQYF
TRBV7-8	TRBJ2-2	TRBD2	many	TGTGCCAGCAGCCATGTGAGCGGGAGGGTTAACACCGGGGAGCTGTTTTTT	CASSHVSGRVNTGELFF
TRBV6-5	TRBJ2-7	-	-	TGTGCCACCGGTCGATCGACAGAGCAGTACTTC	CATGRSTEQYF
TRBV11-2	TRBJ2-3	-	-	TGTGCCAGCACCTCCCGACTAGAAAGGGATACGCAGTATTTT	CASTSRLERDTQYF
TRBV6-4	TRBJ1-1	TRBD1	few	TGTGCCAGCAGTTTAGACAGGGAAGGTGAAGCTTTCTTT	CASSLDREGEAFF
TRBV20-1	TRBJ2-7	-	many	TGCAGTGCTAGAGTCTGGTCTAGCATTGGCTACGAGCAGTACTTC	CSARVWSSIGYEQYF
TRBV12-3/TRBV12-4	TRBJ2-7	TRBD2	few	TGTGCCAGCAGCGGTGGACTAGCGGGAGTCTACGAGCAGTACTTC	CASSGGLAGVYEQYF
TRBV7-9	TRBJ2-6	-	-	TGTGCCAGCAGCCGACTATGGACCGCCCTCGGGGCCAACGTCCTGACTTTC	CASSRLWTALGANVLTF
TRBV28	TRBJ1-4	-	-	TGTGCCAGCAGTTCAACGGGCCTTTATGAAAAACTGTTTTTT	CASSSTGLYEKLFF
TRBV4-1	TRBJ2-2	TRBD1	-	TGCGCCAGCAGTCGAGCGAGTGTTGAGACAGGGACCGGGGAGCTGTTTTTT	CASSRASVETGTGELFF
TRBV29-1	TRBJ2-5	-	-	TGCAGCGTCCAAAGTGGTCGGGGGGCGGACCAAGAGACCCAGTACTTC	CSVQSGRGADQETQYF
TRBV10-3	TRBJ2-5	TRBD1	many	TGTGCCATCAGTCGACAGGGGGCAGGTGGAGAGACCCAGTACTTC	CAISRQGAGGETQYF
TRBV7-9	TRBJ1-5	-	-	TGTGCCAGCAGCTCCCAGAATCAGCCCCAGCATTTT	CASSSQNQPQHF
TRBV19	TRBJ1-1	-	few	TGTGCCAGTCGACCAGGGAACACTGAAGCTTTCTTT	CASRPGNTEAFF
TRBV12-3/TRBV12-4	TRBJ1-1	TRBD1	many	TGTGCCAGCAGTTTAGGGACAGGGTTGGGCACTGAAGCTTTCTTT	CASSLGTGLGTEAFF
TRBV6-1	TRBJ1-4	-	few	TGTGCCAGCAGCCTTGACAGGCTTAATGAAAAACTGTTTTTT	CASSLDRLNEKLFF
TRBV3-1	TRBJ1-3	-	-	TGTGCCTGCAGCCAGAGCTCTGGAAACACCATATATTTT	CACSQSSGNTIYF
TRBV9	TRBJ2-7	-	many	TGTGCCGGTAGTTTCTACGAGCAGTACTTC	CAGSFYEQYF
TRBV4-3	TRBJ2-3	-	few	TGCGCCAGCAGCCAAGACGGTACACCCGGGCAGTATTTT	CASSQDGTPGQYF
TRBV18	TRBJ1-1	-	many	TGTGCCAGCTCACCCAACGCGCACACTGAAGCTTTCTTT	CASSPNAHTEAFF
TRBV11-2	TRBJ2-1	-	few	TGTGCCAGCAGCATCCAGGGGCGGACCAAGCAGTTCTTC	CASSIQGRTKQFF
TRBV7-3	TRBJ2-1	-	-	TGTGCCAGCAGCTTAGGGCCAGTGGACCATGAGCAGTTCTTC	CASSLGPVDHEQFF
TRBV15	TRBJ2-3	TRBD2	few	TGTGCCACCAGCAGAGGATTCACTAGCGGGAGCGGGTATACGCAGTATTTT	CATSRGFTSGSGYTQYF
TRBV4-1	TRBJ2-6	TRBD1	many	TGCGCCAGCAGCCAAGATCAGGACAGGGTACTGTCTGGGGCCAACGTCCTGACTTTC	CASSQDQDRVLSGANVLTF
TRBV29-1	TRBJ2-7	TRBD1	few	TGCAGCGTTGAAGACAGGGGGCCCGGGTATGAGCAGTACTTC	CSVEDRGPGYEQYF
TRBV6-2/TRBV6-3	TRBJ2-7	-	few	TGTGCCAGCAGTAAGGGAAGACGCGAGCAGTACTTC	CASSKGRREQYF
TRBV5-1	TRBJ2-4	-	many	TGCGCCAGCAGCACCGGGGGAAACATTCAGTACTTC	CASSTGGNIQYF
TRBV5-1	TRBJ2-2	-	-	TGCGCCAGCAGCCCCACCCTCACAGGAGAGACGAACACCGGGGAGCTGTTTTTT	CASSPTLTGETNTGELFF
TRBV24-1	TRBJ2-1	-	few	TGTGCCACCAGAGGACCCTACGACAATGAGCAGTTCTTC	CATRGPYDNEQFF
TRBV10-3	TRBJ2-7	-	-	TGTGCCATCAGCAGTGATCCCGGGTCTTCCTACGAGCAGTACTTC	CAISSDPGSSYEQYF
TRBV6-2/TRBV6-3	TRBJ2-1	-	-	TGTGCCAGCAGTTCTGCCCGAGGTGTCTACAATGAGCAGTTCTTC	CASSSARGVYNEQFF
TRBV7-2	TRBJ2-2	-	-	TGTGCCAGCAGGAGGACAGCAGGCACCGGGGAGCTGTTTTTT	CASRRTAGTGELFF
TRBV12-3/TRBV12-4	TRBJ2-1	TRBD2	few	TGTGCCAGCAGTCCGCCTAGCGGCTCCTACAATGAGCAGTTCTTC	CASSPPSGSYNEQFF